The 5 T cell receptor beta chains reported below all come from one sample, sequenced in a study of control samples from healthy donors and cancer patients. Sequencing was performed with immunoSEQ multiplex PCR; in TCRdb, only in-frame clones are kept and a portion is missing. Its listing shows roughly 190,000 clones. Input material: blood. Receptors were obtained from a woman in her 30s in good health.

The genes are TRBV6-1 and TRBJ1-5; D remains ambiguous. The germline V gene has CDR1 MNHNS and CDR2 SASEGT. The V and J ends lost 1 base and 0 bases respectively, with 7 bases between them. The CDR3 is 15 amino acids. CDR3 in DNA: TGTGCCAGCAGTGAAGTTTTTCTTAGCAATCAGCCCCAGCATTTT. Translating gives CASSEVFLSNQPQHF.

The chain combines TRBV5-1 with TRBJ1-2, with TRBD1 as a possible D gene (5 bases). Deletions cut 4 bases from V and 10 bases from J, with 29 bases between. Germline CDR1 reads SGHRS; CDR2 reads YFSETQ. CDR3 length: 17 residues. For the CDR3, the DNA is TGCGCCAGCAGCCCCCGATTTGGTTCGGACATGGTGCACGACTACACCTTC. Amino acids: CASSPRFGSDMVHDYTF.

The chain combines TRBV20-1 with TRBJ1-2, with D maybe TRBD1 (5 bases). Trimming took 3 bases from V and 8 from J, leaving 10 bases between them. From germline, CDR1 is DFQATT and CDR2 SNEGSKA (reference sequence). The CDR3 is 11 residues long. This CDR3 is CSASMGRGYTF. The DNA of the CDR3 is TGCAGTGCTAGCATGGGACGAGGCTACACCTTC.

The chain couples TRBV7-2 to TRBJ2-2; no reliable D call. Trimming pared 1 base from V and 8 bases from J, leaving 8 bases between. Germline V gives CDR1 SGHTA, CDR2 FQGNSA. The CDR3 has 13 residues. The CDR3 sequence: CASSLGPYGELFF. CDR3 nucleotide sequence: TGTGCCAGCAGCTTAGGCCCGTATGGGGAGCTGTTTTTT. Variable domain in full (rest from reference TRBV7-2 and TRBJ2-2): GAGVSQSPSNKVTEKGKDVELRCDPISGHTALYWYRQSLGQGLEFLIYFQGNSAPDKSGLPSDRFSAERTGGSVSTLTIQRTQQEDSAVYLCASSLGPYGELFFGEGSRLTVL.

J is TRBJ1-5 and V is TRBV19; D call uncertain. The V gene lost 3 bases and the J gene lost 5 bases, with 5 bases spanning the gap. The CDR3 is 12 residues long. Germline V gene data show CDR1 as LNHDA and CDR2 as SQIVND (reference sequence). CDR3 sequence: CASSIQDQPQHF. CDR3 in DNA: TGTGCCAGTAGTATCCAAGATCAGCCCCAGCATTTT.